The rows below give T cell receptor beta chains drawn from one sample of a study of CD8+CD57+ T cells in acquired aplastic anemia. TCRdb reprocessed the reads with MiXCR, giving one entry per CDR3 protein. The repertoire has some 180,000 distinct CDR3 sequences, about half of them found once; the top ten carry under 3.5%. Material for sequencing was sorted CD4+, CD8+, or CD8+CD57+ T cells (not recorded which) from PBMCs. The origin of the receptors is a human donor in good health. CDR3s include the opening cysteine and the closing phenylalanine or tryptophan. The D gene is left open where the match is weak. Clone size, where shown, is once, few, many, or a class for clones that have expanded.

.,.,TRBJ2-3,TRBV10-2,CASSVAPRSTDTQYF,TGCGCCAGCAGTGTGGCACCGCGGAGCACAGATACGCAGTATTTT
TRBD1,many,TRBJ2-3,TRBV11-2,CATPPGSKQGAEADTQYF,TGTGCCACCCCCCCGGGATCAAAACAGGGGGCCGAGGCAGATACGCAGTATTTT
TRBD2,.,TRBJ2-1,TRBV29-1,CSVIAGGLNEQFF,TGCAGCGTCATAGCGGGAGGGTTGAATGAGCAGTTCTTC
TRBD2,.,TRBJ2-1,TRBV12-3/TRBV12-4,CASSLNGGPGGEQFF,TGTGCCAGCAGTTTAAACGGTGGCCCGGGGGGTGAGCAGTTCTTC
.,.,TRBJ1-1,TRBV4-2,CASSLGDRPTEAFF,TGTGCCAGCAGCCTAGGAGACAGGCCCACTGAAGCTTTCTTT
.,.,TRBJ1-5,TRBV30,CAWSIPGTFEQPQHF,TGTGCCTGGTCCATCCCAGGGACCTTCGAGCAGCCCCAGCATTTT
.,once,TRBJ2-7,TRBV28,CASSKLGASYEQYF,TGTGCCAGCAGTAAACTAGGCGCTTCCTACGAGCAGTACTTC
.,.,TRBJ1-2,TRBV5-1,CASSREALSYGYTF,TGCGCCAGCAGCCGCGAAGCGCTTAGCTATGGCTACACCTTC
TRBD2,many,TRBJ2-5,TRBV11-2,CASTVWAPSGEEETQYF,TGTGCCAGCACCGTTTGGGCCCCTAGCGGAGAGGAAGAGACCCAGTACTTC
TRBD1,.,TRBJ1-5,TRBV28,CASSTGGVSNQPQHF,TGTGCCAGCAGTACAGGGGGGGTATCGAATCAGCCCCAGCATTTT
TRBD1,.,TRBJ1-2,TRBV7-2,CASSITTGVGGYTF,TGTGCCAGTAGTATAACAACAGGGGTCGGCGGCTACACCTTC
TRBD2,few,TRBJ2-3,TRBV10-3,CAIMGLAEDTQYF,TGTGCCATCATGGGACTAGCTGAGGATACGCAGTATTTT
TRBD2,.,TRBJ2-5,TRBV5-1,CASSLRLAGDQETQYF,TGCGCCAGCAGCTTGAGACTAGCGGGGGATCAAGAGACCCAGTACTTC
TRBD2,few,TRBJ2-1,TRBV10-3,CAISAVGGSSGEQFF,TGTGCCATCAGCGCAGTTGGCGGGAGCTCGGGTGAGCAGTTCTTC
TRBD2,few,TRBJ2-6,TRBV6-1,CASKIGLDSGANVLTF,TGTGCCAGCAAAATCGGACTAGACTCTGGGGCCAACGTCCTGACTTTC
.,once,TRBJ2-7,TRBV15,CATSRVGVIDEQHF,TGTGCCACCAGCAGAGTTGGGGTCATCGACGAGCAGCACTTC
.,few,TRBJ1-1,TRBV18,CASSPRGVTEAFF,TGTGCCAGCTCACCACGGGGAGTGACTGAAGCTTTCTTT
TRBD1,.,TRBJ1-2,TRBV24-1,CATSDTGGDGYTF,TGTGCCACCAGTGATACAGGGGGCGATGGCTACACCTTC